The 21 T cell receptor beta chains given below trace back to one sample, sequenced in a study of T cell repertoires in cytomegalovirus infection. Their target antigens are unknown. Each CDR3 protein gets one entry after TCRdb re-called the reads with MiXCR. In the table there are 100,000 to 150,000 distinct CDR3 sequences, 20% to 30% of which are singletons. The specimen sequenced was PBMCs, sequenced either directly or after in vitro stimulation (not recorded which). These receptors were obtained from a human donor in good health (CMV status not recorded). Some clones in this sample may be carry-over from other donors' samples.

The chain couples TRBV20-1 to TRBJ1-3, with no clear D. This CDR3 contains 15 residues. V was cut by 0 bases and J by 0 bases, with 9 bases left in between. CDR1 DFQATT and CDR2 SNEGSKA come from the germline V gene (reference sequence). DNA of the CDR3: TGCAGTGCTAGAGATCAAGAGAGCTCTGGAAACACCATATATTTT. Its protein is CSARDQESSGNTIYF.

This clonotype has a handful of counts. The rearrangement uses TRBV10-3 and TRBJ2-7; D is tentatively TRBD1 or TRBD2 (5 bases each). This CDR3 has 14 residues. Trimming took 4 bases from V and 0 from J, leaving 10 bases between them. Germline lookup yields CDR1 ENHRY and CDR2 SYGVKD. CDR3 nucleotide sequence: TGTGCCATCAGTGCCCGGGACGCCTCCTACGAGCAGTACTTC. Translation gives CAISARDASYEQYF.

The count of this clonotype is one. Being one base from a much bigger clone, this may be a read error. The chain uses TRBV18 and TRBJ2-3; 7 nucleotides line up with TRBD2. From germline, CDR1 is KGHSH and CDR2 LQKENI. The CDR3 loop spans 16 amino acids. The CDR3 spells CASSPPSGKGRDMQYF. CDR3 nucleotide sequence: TGTGCCAGCTCACCACCAAGCGGGAAAGGACGGGATATGCAGTATTTT.

This clonotype was found many times. The chain employs TRBV7-2 and TRBJ2-7; D is unresolved. The CDR3 runs to 13 residues. The V and J ends lost 1 base and 1 base respectively, with 5 bases between them. CDR1 is SGHTA, CDR2 FQGNSA, per germline. The CDR3 loop is CASSLDGSYEQYF. Written as DNA, the CDR3 is TGTGCCAGCAGCTTAGACGGATCCTACGAGCAGTACTTC. The complete variable domain, with remaining parts taken from reference TRBV7-2 and TRBJ2-7, reads GAGVSQSPSNKVTEKGKDVELRCDPISGHTALYWYRQSLGQGLEFLIYFQGNSAPDKSGLPSDRFSAERTGGSVSTLTIQRTQQEDSAVYLCASSLDGSYEQYFGPGTRLTVT.

This clonotype was counted a single time. V gene TRBV5-4 combines with J gene TRBJ2-1; TRBD2 matches 7 bases. The J segment lost 8 bases and the V segment lost 0 bases, leaving 8 bases of the junction unmatched. Germline CDR1 and CDR2: SGHNT and YYREEE (reference sequence). The CDR3 runs 15 residues. CDR3 amino acids: CASSLAGREFHEQFF. CDR3 nucleotide sequence: TGTGCCAGCAGCTTGGCAGGGCGGGAGTTTCATGAGCAGTTCTTC.

The chain recombines TRBV10-3 with TRBJ2-7, with unresolved D. The CDR3 sequence is 16 residues long. V lost 0 bases, J lost 0 bases, and 12 bases lay in between. Germline CDR1 and CDR2: ENHRY and SYGVKD. This chain's CDR3 is CAISESEALISYEQYF. CDR3 DNA sequence: TGTGCCATCAGTGAGTCTGAGGCCTTGATCTCCTACGAGCAGTACTTC.

At least ten counts were recorded for this clonotype. The chain links TRBV11-2 to TRBJ2-1; 7 nucleotides agree with TRBD2. The junction had 8 bases not matched to a gene; V was cut back by 3 bases and J by 3 bases. Germline V gene lookup returns CDR1 SGHAT and CDR2 FQNNGV. The CDR3 runs 16 residues. The CDR3 DNA follows: TGTGCCAGCAGCTTCACCCTAGCGGACCTCTACAATGAGCAGTTCTTC. The encoded protein is CASSFTLADLYNEQFF.

This clonotype was picked up a small number of times. The chain recombines TRBV4-3 with TRBJ1-1; D remains ambiguous. Germline-derived CDR1 and CDR2 are LGHNA and YSLEER. The CDR3 runs 15 residues. Trimming removed 0 bases from V and 2 bases from J, with 10 bases in between. In nucleotides, the CDR3 is TGCGCCAGCAGCCAAGATCATACAGTCAACACTGAAGCTTTCTTT. This codes for CASSQDHTVNTEAFF.

This clonotype was recorded a few times. The chain recombines TRBV20-1 with TRBJ2-1, with no clear D. With 1 base removed from V and 7 bases from J, the gap between germline ends came to 26 bases. CDR1 and CDR2 (germline): DFQATT, SNEGSKA (reference sequence). The CDR3 has 18 amino acids. CDR3 amino acids: CSARGSPRPRTLVNEQFF. The CDR3 DNA sequence: TGCAGTGCTAGAGGTTCCCCTAGACCCAGGACCCTAGTTAATGAGCAGTTCTTC.

This clonotype has ten or more counts. The rearrangement uses TRBV7-2 and TRBJ1-1, with a tentative D call TRBD1 (5 bases). Trimming removed 5 bases at V and 1 base at J, with 11 bases between. The length of the CDR3 is 14 residues. Germline-derived CDR1 and CDR2 are SGHTA and FQGNSA. The CDR3 nucleotides read TGTGCCAGCAGCATCTCCCAGGGGAACACTGAAGCTTTCTTT. This gives the protein CASSISQGNTEAFF.

The V gene is TRBV28, the J gene TRBJ2-1; 7 bases are a match to TRBD1. The V gene end was trimmed by 7 bases and the J gene end by 5 bases; junction bases not matched to a gene: 11. This CDR3 spans 15 amino acids. Germline CDR1 reads MDHEN; CDR2 reads SYDVKM. The CDR3 loop reads CASTSRQGLDNEQFF. CDR3 in DNA: TGTGCCAGCACCTCGCGACAGGGTCTCGACAATGAGCAGTTCTTC. Looking up the rest from reference TRBV28 and TRBJ2-1 gives the full variable domain: DVKVTQSSRYLVKRTGEKVFLECVQDMDHENMFWYRQDPGLGLRLIYFSYDVKMKEKGDIPEGYSVSREKKERFSLILESASTNQTSMYLCASTSRQGLDNEQFFGPGTRLTVL.

V usage is TRBV6-2 or TRBV6-3 and J usage is TRBJ1-1; D gene unclear. Per germline, CDR1 MNHEY and CDR2 SVGEGT. V lost 2 bases and J 5 bases, leaving 18 bases between the germline ends. This CDR3 region has 16 residues. The CDR3 loop is CASSYPRNWRGTEAFF. CDR3 coding DNA: TGTGCCAGCAGTTACCCCAGGAATTGGCGCGGTACTGAAGCTTTCTTT.

This clonotype was detected a few times. The CDR3 region has the DNA TGTGCCAGCAGCTCCTGGTCTCTTATCAATGAGCAGTTCTTC. This encodes CASSSWSLINEQFF. The chain is built from TRBV7-2 and TRBJ2-1; D is undetermined. CDR3 length: 14 amino acids. Germline loops: CDR1 SGHTA, CDR2 FQGNSA. Trimming cost V 4 bases and J 6 bases, with 13 bases left between them.

The genes are TRBV7-2 and TRBJ2-7; D ambiguous. Trimming stripped 2 bases from V and 3 bases from J, with 8 bases between. CDR1 and CDR2 (germline): SGHTA, FQGNSA. The length of the CDR3 is 13 residues. This CDR3 reads CASSLKHSYEQYF. CDR3 in DNA: TGTGCCAGCAGCTTAAAGCACAGCTACGAGCAGTACTTC.

The V and J genes are TRBV20-1 and TRBJ1-6; TRBD1 matches 7 bases. This CDR3 contains 18 residues. After removal of 2 bases from V and 9 bases from J, the junction contained 19 bases not matched to a gene. Germline V gene sequence: CDR1 DFQATT, CDR2 SNEGSKA (reference sequence). CDR3 residues: CSARYPARQGKQGSPLHF. The CDR3 DNA sequence: TGCAGTGCTAGATACCCCGCAAGACAGGGAAAGCAGGGTTCACCCCTCCACTTT.

The chain joins TRBV20-1 to TRBJ2-1; D might be TRBD2 (5 bases). V was trimmed by 3 bases and J by 4 bases, leaving 13 bases between them. The germline V gene has CDR1 DFQATT and CDR2 SNEGSKA (reference sequence). The CDR3 has 14 residues. The CDR3 DNA reads as TGCAGTGCTAGCGGGAACCTCAATTACAATGAGCAGTTCTTC. Its protein is CSASGNLNYNEQFF.

This sequence joins TRBV24-1 and TRBJ1-5, with TRBD1 matching over 10 bases. This CDR3 has 14 residues. The V and J ends lost 7 bases and 6 bases, in that order; junction bases with no gene match: 5. In germline, CDR1 is KGHDR, CDR2 SFDVKD. CDR3 nucleotides: TGTGCCACCAGCCCGGGACAGGGGTTTCAGCCCCAGCATTTT. Encoded protein: CATSPGQGFQPQHF.

This chain connects TRBV20-1 to TRBJ2-3; 13 nucleotides match TRBD2. This CDR3 is 15 amino acids long. J gave up 6 bases and V 6 bases, and 9 bases lay outside the gene matches. CDR1 and CDR2 (germline): DFQATT, SNEGSKA (reference sequence). The CDR3 DNA reads as TGCAGTGCGCAGAGGACTAGCGGGAGAGGGGATACGCAGTATTTT. Translation: CSAQRTSGRGDTQYF.

The chain uses TRBV4-1 and TRBJ2-7, with D perhaps matching TRBD1 (6 bases). The CDR3 sequence is 16 residues long. Per germline, CDR1 MGHRA and CDR2 YSYEKL. V was trimmed by 3 bases and J by 2 bases, leaving 17 bases between them. The CDR3 loop is CASSQRYGRGPYEQYF. The CDR3 DNA is TGCGCCAGCAGCCAGCGATACGGCAGGGGCCCCTACGAGCAGTACTTC.

This clonotype showed up just a few times. The chain employs TRBV18 and TRBJ2-3; D unclear. CDR1 KGHSH and CDR2 LQKENI come from the germline V gene. The CDR3 is made up of 14 amino acids. Trimming stripped 0 bases from V and 5 bases from J, with 9 bases between. The CDR3 here is CASSPPARQDTQYF. The CDR3 DNA reads as TGTGCCAGCTCACCACCAGCCCGCCAAGATACGCAGTATTTT.

The chain is built from TRBV5-1 and TRBJ2-1; a possible D gene is TRBD2 (5 bases). Germline values: CDR1 SGHRS, CDR2 YFSETQ. The V end lost 0 bases, the J end lost 2 bases, and 12 bases lay between the germline ends. The CDR3 has 16 residues. This CDR3 is CASSLESGYAYNEQFF. CDR3 nucleotide sequence: TGCGCCAGCAGCTTGGAATCGGGATACGCCTACAATGAGCAGTTCTTC.